This T cell receptor (beta chain) was recorded in a study of breast tumors, draining lymph nodes, adjacent tissues (dated by TCRdb to 2016 to 2018). Regarding the research as a whole: TCR beta repertoires were compared across tumor, adjacent nontumor tissue and axillary lymph nodes obtained from breast cancer patients. In human breast cancer, the study set out to assess how tumor, surrounding tissue and draining lymph node repertoires relate to one another and whether T cells might be exchanged between them.

Results and caveats for the whole study, not just this receptor: Tumors showed preferential V and J gene usage, and their T-cell repertoire diversity fell below that of lymph nodes yet above that of nontumor tissue. Rather than being directly demonstrated, the conclusion that tumor T cells originate in lymph nodes was presented as consistent with a hypothesis. The data were considered consistent with most tumor T cells being derived from the lymph node and subsequently expanding within tumor tissue. The similarity between tumor and nontumor tissue repertoires was significantly greater in luminal-like breast cancer than in basal-like breast cancer.

The lymph node samples were taken from the axillary draining lymph nodes of breast cancer patients. The germline V gene (reference sequence) sets CDR1 to DFQATT and CDR2 to SNEGSKA. A distance of 11 bases separates the germline ends of V and J, which lose 5 bases and 0 bases respectively. Inclusive of the bounding cysteine and phenylalanine, the CDR3 is 14 residues long. Only the CDR3 region is kept as DNA, spanning 42 bases read in frame from base 1. This clonotype was seen many times. The target of this receptor is not known. Base-call qualities are not available, and no considerably larger clone is one nucleotide away. TCRdb shows the sequencer as Illumina HiSeq 2000. Multiplex PCR amplification was used to generate the TCR beta chain libraries. The amplified TCR beta chain products were analyzed by high-throughput sequencing. The public reads were reprocessed in TCRdb via fastp at Q25 and MiXCR, keeping in-frame beta chains. Each CDR3 protein gets just one entry, which takes the most common genes and DNA from the rows behind it. The sample table holds under 350,000 distinct CDR3 sequences, of which more than 30% were seen once. The ten largest clonotypes hold under 1.2% of the sample.

The receptor was derived from a female donor with breast cancer. Some clones in this sample may be carry-over from other donors' samples. This chain joins TRBV20-1 to TRBJ2-1, with the D segment identity uncertain. The sequenced sample consisted of axillary lymph node tissue. The encoded CDR3 is CSAVTLSSYNEQFF. DNA sequence: TGCAGTGCTGTGACACTGAGCTCCTACAATGAGCAGTTCTTC.